This T cell receptor (beta chain) was observed in a study of T cell repertoires in cytomegalovirus infection. Background on the study: Based on public TCR beta signatures, there were indications of CMV infection and of a matching HLA type. Notes on the study in general: Of the TCR beta families, the public ones yielded a cumulative frequency that identified carriers of CMV plus the relevant HLA.

To note about this clonotype: Its antigen is unknown.

The CDR3 runs to 12 residues. V shed 4 bases and J shed 4 bases, with 10 bases lying between them. CDR1 is SQVTM, CDR2 ANQGSEA, per germline. TCRdb reprocessed the reads via MiXCR and lists one record per CDR3 protein. This table has approximately 190,000 distinct CDR3 sequences, 7.5% to 10% appearing once. The sequenced sample was PBMCs. The chain employs TRBV29-1 and TRBJ1-1; the D is unclear. This receptor was obtained from a human donor in good health (CMV status not recorded). Some clones in this sample may be carry-over from other donors' samples. CDR3 residues: CSVGGWSTEAFF. Here the CDR3 DNA reads TGCAGCGTTGGGGGTTGGAGCACTGAAGCTTTCTTT.